A single sample is the source of the 14 T cell receptor beta chains below, sequenced in a study of blood T cell repertoires in COVID-19. Here immunoSEQ multiplex PCR was the method, and the copy in TCRdb shows in-frame clones only, minus some. The sample yields roughly 160,000 clones, about 87% seen once. The sample was peripheral blood. The receptor set was obtained from a man in his 60s with acute or convalescent COVID-19.

The V gene is TRBV7-2, the J gene TRBJ2-5; 9 nucleotides line up with TRBD1. CDR1 is SGHTA, CDR2 FQGNSA, per germline. This CDR3 region has 15 residues. V dropped 3 bases and J dropped 4; count of bases not matched to a gene: 6. Here the CDR3 DNA reads TGTGCCAGCAGCTTCGACAGGGGGACGGGAGAGACCCAGTACTTC. Amino acids: CASSFDRGTGETQYF.

Turning to this clone: The sample has other DNA sequences that encode this CDR3 too. The CDR3 DNA sequence: TGTGCCAGCAGCGTAGAGAGCGGGTCCTCCTACGAGCAGTACTTC. Translated: CASSVESGSSYEQYF. This chain joins TRBV9 and TRBJ2-7; TRBD2 is a possible D gene (6 bases). V was shortened by 0 bases and J by 0 bases, with 10 bases between the two germline ends. Germline CDR1 is SGDLS and CDR2 is YYNGEE. This CDR3 region has 15 residues.

This chain joins TRBV9 and TRBJ1-3; D is unclear. CDR1 and CDR2 (germline): SGDLS, YYNGEE. Trimming pared 1 base from V and 0 bases from J, leaving 5 bases between. The length of the CDR3 is 14 residues. The CDR3: CASSVQSSGNTIYF. As DNA, the CDR3 is TGTGCCAGCAGCGTACAATCCTCTGGAAACACCATATATTTT.

In this sample, this clone turned up once. CDR3 sequence reads: CASSLGDRRLAKNIQYF. The CDR3 nucleotides are TGTGCCAGCAGCTTGGGGGACAGACGCCTAGCCAAAAACATTCAGTACTTC. The chain joins TRBV5-6 to TRBJ2-4; TRBD1 agrees at 7 bases. Germline CDR1 SGHDT, CDR2 YYEEEE. V lost 0 bases and J lost 0; bases outside the gene matches: 6. This CDR3 contains 17 residues.

The table lists this clone with a few counts. V gene TRBV7-3 combines with J gene TRBJ2-2, with 11 nucleotides matching TRBD2. Germline V gene data show CDR1 as SGHTA and CDR2 as FQGTGA. Unmatched junction bases numbered 6, after V lost 2 bases and J lost 1 base. There are 18 residues in the CDR3. CDR3 amino acids: CASSLRLAGGWNTGELFF. The CDR3 nucleotides are TGTGCCAGCAGCTTACGGCTAGCGGGGGGCTGGAACACCGGGGAGCTGTTTTTT.

This chain uses TRBV12-5 with TRBJ2-7, with 10 bases fitting TRBD1. The CDR3 has 15 residues. V was pared by 6 bases and J by 4 bases, with 9 bases of the junction left unmatched. Germline loops: CDR1 LGHNT, CDR2 FRNRAP. For the CDR3, the DNA is TGTGCTAGTGGCCCGGGACAGGGGATTTGGTACGAGCAGTACTTC. This translates into CASGPGQGIWYEQYF. The full variable domain, completed using reference TRBV12-5 and TRBJ2-7, is DARVTQTPRHKVTEMGQEVTMRCQPILGHNTVFWYRQTMMQGLELLAYFRNRAPLDDSGMPKDRFSAEMPDATLATLKIQPSEPRDSAVYFCASGPGQGIWYEQYFGPGTRLTVT.

About this clone: The sample holds other DNA sequences that translate to the same CDR3. The chain combines TRBV7-2 with TRBJ1-1; no clear D gene. CDR1 and CDR2 from the germline V gene are SGHTA and FQGNSA. V lost 4 bases and J 0 bases, leaving 6 bases between the germline ends. This CDR3 spans 13 amino acids. CDR3: CASSSSVNTEAFF. The CDR3 region has the DNA TGTGCCAGCAGCTCCTCGGTGAACACTGAAGCTTTCTTT.

V and J are TRBV9 and TRBJ1-3; D is unresolved. Looked up from germline, CDR1 is SGDLS and CDR2 is YYNGEE. CDR3 length: 18 residues. Trimming stripped 0 bases from V and 3 bases from J, with 19 bases between. CDR3 sequence (DNA): TGTGCCAGCAGCGTAGAGGAGCAGGAGGGTAAGGTTGGAAACACCATATATTTT. Protein sequence: CASSVEEQEGKVGNTIYF.

The chain links TRBV30 to TRBJ2-3, with D possibly matching TRBD2 (7 bases). The CDR3 is 15 amino acids. V lost 5 bases, J lost 1 base, and 16 bases lay in between. CDR1 is GTSNPN and CDR2 is SVGIG in the germline V gene (reference sequence). The CDR3: CAWGLGGARTDTQYF. The CDR3 DNA reads TGTGCCTGGGGACTGGGGGGGGCCCGCACAGATACGCAGTATTTT.

This clone was detected once. V and J are TRBV7-3 and TRBJ2-7, with TRBD1 as a possible D gene (6 bases). Germline V lookup: CDR1 SGHTA, CDR2 FQGTGA. This CDR3 has 16 amino acids. V was trimmed by 1 base and J by 3 bases, leaving 16 bases between them. The CDR3 is CASSLMPTGNGYEQYF. The CDR3 DNA sequence: TGTGCCAGCAGCTTAATGCCCACAGGGAACGGCTACGAGCAGTACTTC.

This clone was seen once. The chain employs TRBV24-1 and TRBJ1-2; D remains ambiguous. Per the germline V gene, CDR1 is KGHDR and CDR2 is SFDVKD. CDR3 length: 13 amino acids. V dropped 9 bases and J dropped 2 bases, with 12 bases sitting between them. The CDR3 loop is CATATGKNYGYTF. For the CDR3, the DNA is TGTGCCACCGCCACGGGGAAGAACTATGGCTACACCTTC.

This rearrangement joins TRBV24-1 to TRBJ1-4, with 9 bases that match TRBD1. The CDR3 is 15 amino acids. V lost 5 bases to trimming and J lost 7 bases; unmatched junction nucleotides: 7. Per the germline V gene, CDR1 is KGHDR and CDR2 is SFDVKD. The CDR3 region is CATSANRGQGEKLFF. In nucleotides, the CDR3 is TGTGCCACCAGTGCCAACAGGGGGCAAGGTGAAAAACTGTTTTTT.

This chain uses TRBV28 with TRBJ1-1, with D perhaps TRBD1 (6 bases). Between the trimmed V and J ends, which lost 3 bases and 4 bases, there was a span of 18 bases. CDR3 size: 16 residues. Per the germline V gene, CDR1 is MDHEN and CDR2 is SYDVKM. Here the CDR3 reads CASSLWSGGQGTEAFF. The CDR3 nucleotides read TGTGCCAGCAGTTTGTGGTCCGGGGGGCAGGGCACTGAAGCTTTCTTT.

CDR3 protein: CASSLSGATNEKLFF. In DNA, the CDR3 is TGTGCCAGCAGCCTTTCAGGCGCAACTAATGAAAAACTGTTTTTT. The V call is TRBV3-1 (or the pseudogene TRBV3-2), the J call TRBJ1-4; D gene unclear. Germline V gene lookup returns CDR1 LGHDT and CDR2 YNNKEL (reference sequence). V was pared by 4 bases and J by 0 bases, with 9 bases between. The CDR3 has 15 amino acids.